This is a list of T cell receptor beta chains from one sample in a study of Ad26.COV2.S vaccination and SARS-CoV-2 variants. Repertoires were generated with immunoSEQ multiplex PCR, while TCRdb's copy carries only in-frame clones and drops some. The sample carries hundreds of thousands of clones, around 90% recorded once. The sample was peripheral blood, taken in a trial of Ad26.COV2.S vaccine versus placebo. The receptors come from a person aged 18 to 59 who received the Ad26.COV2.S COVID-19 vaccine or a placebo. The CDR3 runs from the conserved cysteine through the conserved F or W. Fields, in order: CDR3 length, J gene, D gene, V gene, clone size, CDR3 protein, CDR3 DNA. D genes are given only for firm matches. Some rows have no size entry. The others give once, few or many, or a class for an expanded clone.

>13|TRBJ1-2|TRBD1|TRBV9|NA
CASSSRQGHGYTF
TGTGCCAGCAGCTCACGACAGGGCCATGGCTACACCTTC
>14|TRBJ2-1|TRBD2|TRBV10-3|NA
CAITSGASYNEQFF
TGTGCCATCACAAGCGGGGCCTCCTACAATGAGCAGTTCTTC
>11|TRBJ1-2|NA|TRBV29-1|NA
CSVEQNYGYTF
TGCAGCGTTGAACAAAACTATGGCTACACCTTC
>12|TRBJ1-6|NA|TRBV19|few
CASSIAGAHLHF
TGTGCCAGTAGTATAGCAGGGGCCCACCTCCACTTT
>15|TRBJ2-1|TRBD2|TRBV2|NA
CASSGPGGSYNEQFF
TGTGCCAGCAGTGGTCCGGGGGGCTCCTACAATGAGCAGTTCTTC
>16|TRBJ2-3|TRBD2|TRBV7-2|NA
CASSSRAGESTDTQYF
TGTGCCAGCAGCTCGCGGGCGGGAGAGAGCACAGATACGCAGTATTTT
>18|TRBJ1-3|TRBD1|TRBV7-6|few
CASSLAGTGGASGNTIYF
TGTGCCAGCAGCTTAGCGGGGACAGGGGGCGCGTCTGGAAACACCATATATTTT
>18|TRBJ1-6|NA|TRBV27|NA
CASSFRGTPSSYNSPLHF
TGTGCCAGCAGTTTTAGGGGGACCCCTAGCTCCTATAATTCACCCCTCCACTTT
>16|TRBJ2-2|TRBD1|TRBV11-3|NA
CASSLALTGGPGELFF
TGTGCCAGCAGCTTAGCCTTGACAGGGGGGCCCGGGGAGCTGTTTTTT
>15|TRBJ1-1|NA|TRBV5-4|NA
CASSLGLTENTEAFF
TGTGCCAGCAGCTTAGGGCTAACAGAGAACACTGAAGCTTTCTTT
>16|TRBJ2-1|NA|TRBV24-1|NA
CATSGTGTPTSNEQFF
TGTGCCACCAGCGGGACCGGGACACCTACCTCCAATGAGCAGTTCTTC
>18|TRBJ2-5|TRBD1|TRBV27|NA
CASMRFNTSDRGRETQYF
TGTGCCAGCATGAGATTTAACACCTCGGACAGGGGCAGGGAGACCCAGTACTTC
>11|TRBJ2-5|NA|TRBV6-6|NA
CASALGETQYF
TGTGCCAGCGCCCTCGGGGAGACCCAGTACTTC
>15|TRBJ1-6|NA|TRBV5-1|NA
CASSLGGGENSPLHF
TGCGCCAGCAGCTTGGGGGGCGGAGAGAATTCACCCCTCCACTTT
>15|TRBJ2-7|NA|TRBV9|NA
CASSVEGQPLNEQYF
TGTGCCAGCAGCGTAGAGGGGCAGCCCTTGAACGAGCAGTACTTC
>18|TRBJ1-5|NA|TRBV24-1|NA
CAIENGTASSSGNQPQHF
TGTGCCATAGAGAACGGCACTGCGAGTAGTAGCGGCAATCAGCCCCAGCATTTT
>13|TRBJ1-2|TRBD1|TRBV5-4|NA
CASSLQGVNGYTF
TGTGCCAGCAGCTTACAGGGGGTTAATGGCTACACCTTC
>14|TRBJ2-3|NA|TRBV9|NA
CASGAPLGTDTQYF
TGTGCCAGCGGGGCCCCGCTGGGCACAGATACGCAGTATTTT
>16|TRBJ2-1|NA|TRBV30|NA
CAWSVPSGFSGNEQFF
TGTGCCTGGAGTGTACCTTCGGGCTTCAGCGGGAATGAGCAGTTCTTC
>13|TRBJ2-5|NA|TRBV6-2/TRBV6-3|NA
CASSRQVQETQYF
TGTGCCAGCAGTCGTCAGGTCCAAGAGACCCAGTACTTC
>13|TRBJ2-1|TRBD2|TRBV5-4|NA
CASRGLAYNEQFF
TGTGCCAGCAGAGGACTAGCCTACAATGAGCAGTTCTTC
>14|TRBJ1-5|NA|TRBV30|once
CAWSGGQGNQPQHF
TGTGCCTGGAGTGGTGGGCAGGGCAATCAGCCCCAGCATTTT
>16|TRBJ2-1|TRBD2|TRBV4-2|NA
CASSQDRGTSGPTQFF
TGTGCCAGCAGCCAAGACAGGGGGACTAGCGGTCCCACTCAGTTCTTC
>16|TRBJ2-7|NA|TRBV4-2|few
CASSQGAGRGTYEQYF
TGTGCCAGCAGCCAAGGGGCAGGGAGGGGGACCTACGAGCAGTACTTC
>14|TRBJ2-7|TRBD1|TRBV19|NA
CASSTRTGVYEQYF
TGTGCCAGTAGTACCCGGACAGGAGTCTACGAGCAGTACTTC
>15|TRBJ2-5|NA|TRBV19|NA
CASTDGGAGQETQYF
TGTGCCAGTACCGACGGGGGCGCGGGACAAGAGACCCAGTACTTC
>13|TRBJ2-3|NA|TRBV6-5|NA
CAAERNPTDTQYF
TGTGCCGCGGAGCGGAACCCCACAGATACGCAGTATTTT
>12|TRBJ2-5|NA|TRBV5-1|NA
CASALEQETQYF
TGCGCCAGCGCACTAGAGCAAGAGACCCAGTACTTC
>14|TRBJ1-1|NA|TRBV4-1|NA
CASSQGAGNTEAFF
TGCGCCAGCAGCCAAGGTGCCGGGAACACTGAAGCTTTCTTT
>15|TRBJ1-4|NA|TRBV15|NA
CATSRGGSTNEKLFF
TGTGCCACCAGCAGAGGGGGGTCAACTAATGAAAAACTGTTTTTT
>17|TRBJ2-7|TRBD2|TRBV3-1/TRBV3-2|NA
CASSQRLAGGGRYEQYF
TGTGCCAGCAGCCAACGACTAGCGGGAGGTGGGAGGTACGAGCAGTACTTC
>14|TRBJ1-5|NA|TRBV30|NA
CAWSLTDRNQPQHF
TGTGCCTGGAGTTTGACAGACCGCAATCAGCCCCAGCATTTT
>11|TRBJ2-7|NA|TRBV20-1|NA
CSASVLYEQYF
TGCAGTGCTAGTGTGTTGTACGAGCAGTACTTC
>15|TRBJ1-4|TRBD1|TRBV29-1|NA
CSTRTGLSTNEKLFF
TGCAGCACCCGGACAGGCCTATCAACTAATGAAAAACTGTTTTTT
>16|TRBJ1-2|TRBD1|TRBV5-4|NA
CASSPRGLFRNYGYTF
TGTGCCAGCAGCCCGAGGGGGCTCTTTAGGAACTATGGCTACACCTTC
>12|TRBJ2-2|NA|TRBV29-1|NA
CSVTRDTGELFF
TGCAGCGTCACCAGGGACACCGGGGAGCTGTTTTTT
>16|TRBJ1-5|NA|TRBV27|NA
CASSSLRDSFNQPQHF
TGTGCCAGCAGTTCCCTTAGGGACTCATTCAATCAGCCCCAGCATTTT
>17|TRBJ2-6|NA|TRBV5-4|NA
CASSLPGRGSGANVLTF
TGTGCCAGCAGCTTGCCCGGACGTGGCTCTGGGGCCAACGTCCTGACTTTC
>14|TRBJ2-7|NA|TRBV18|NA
CASSPARSSYEQYF
TGTGCCAGCTCACCAGCCCGGAGCTCCTACGAGCAGTACTTC
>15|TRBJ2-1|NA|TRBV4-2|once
CASSQDAGRTNEQFF
TGTGCCAGCAGCCAAGACGCCGGGAGAACCAATGAGCAGTTCTTC
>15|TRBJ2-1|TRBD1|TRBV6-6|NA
CASSSWDRGQFEQFF
TGTGCCAGCAGTTCATGGGACAGGGGACAATTTGAGCAGTTCTTC
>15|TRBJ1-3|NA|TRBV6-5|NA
CASRRQANSGNTIYF
TGTGCCAGCAGGAGGCAGGCCAACTCTGGAAACACCATATATTTT
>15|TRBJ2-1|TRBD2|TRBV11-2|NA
CASLGRSGRLNEQFF
TGTGCCAGCTTAGGACGCAGCGGGAGACTAAATGAGCAGTTCTTC
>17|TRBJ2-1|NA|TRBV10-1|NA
CASSESGAVDSYNEQFF
TGCGCCAGCAGTGAGTCGGGAGCGGTCGACTCCTACAATGAGCAGTTCTTC
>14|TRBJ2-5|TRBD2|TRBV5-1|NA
CASSQRGGPETQYF
TGCGCCAGCAGCCAGCGGGGGGGCCCGGAGACCCAGTACTTC
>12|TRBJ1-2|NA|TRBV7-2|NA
CASSLRGSRPTF
TGTGCCAGCAGCTTACGAGGTTCGAGGCCCACCTTC
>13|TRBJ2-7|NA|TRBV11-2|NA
CASSLEVFYEQYF
TGTGCCAGCAGCTTAGAGGTATTCTACGAGCAGTACTTC
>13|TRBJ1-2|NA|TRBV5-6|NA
CASSLGVPYGYTF
TGTGCCAGCAGCTTGGGGGTCCCCTATGGCTACACCTTC
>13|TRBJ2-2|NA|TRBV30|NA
CAWSVGGTGELFF
TGTGCCTGGAGTGTTGGAGGGACCGGGGAGCTGTTTTTT
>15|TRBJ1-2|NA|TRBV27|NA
CASSPGPNPIYGYTF
TGTGCCAGCAGTCCCGGACCCAATCCTATCTATGGCTACACCTTC
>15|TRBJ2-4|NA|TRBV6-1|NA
CASSDRDLAKNIQYF
TGTGCCAGCAGTGACAGGGACCTGGCCAAAAACATTCAGTACTTC
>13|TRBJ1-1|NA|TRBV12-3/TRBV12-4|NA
CASRPTGGTEAFF
TGTGCCAGCAGGCCTACAGGAGGCACTGAAGCTTTCTTT
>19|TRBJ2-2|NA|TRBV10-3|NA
CAISKARLGRFANTGELFF
TGTGCCATCAGTAAGGCCCGGCTGGGGCGCTTTGCGAACACCGGGGAGCTGTTTTTT
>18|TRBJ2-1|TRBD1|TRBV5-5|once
CASSLHYQGAGSYNEQFF
TGTGCCAGCAGCTTGCATTACCAGGGGGCTGGGTCCTACAATGAGCAGTTCTTC
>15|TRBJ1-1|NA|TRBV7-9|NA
CASSPNTRPNTEAFF
TGTGCCAGCAGCCCAAATACGCGGCCCAACACTGAAGCTTTCTTT
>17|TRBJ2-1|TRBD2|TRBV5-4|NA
CASSLAPSGGPYNEQFF
TGTGCCAGCAGCTTGGCGCCTAGCGGGGGCCCCTACAATGAGCAGTTCTTC